This record looks at one T cell receptor beta chain sequence and its context. Its antigen is not known. Between the trimmed V and J ends, which lost 3 bases and 1 base, there was a span of 7 bases. Looked up from germline, CDR1 is SGHVS and CDR2 is FNYEAQ. The CDR3 has 14 amino acids. The data derive from a study of metastatic and nonmetastatic thyroid tumors. For the study at large: The study looked at repertoires side by side in blood and in tumor or nodule tissue from malignant and benign thyroid patients. Overall study results and limits: Versus benign nodules, malignant thyroid tumors reportedly had significantly higher TCR beta diversity, in blood and tumor.

Original handling: What underpinned the distant-metastasis classifier for papillary thyroid cancer was the set of CDR3 differences across clinicopathological groups. TCRdb re-processed the PCR reads through MiXCR. These V and J calls originate from TCRdb's pipeline instead of the authors' own analysis. This sample has fewer than 30,000 clones, with roughly 15% found just once. No patient had received any treatment before thyroid surgery. Specimen: blood. This TCR was sampled from a female donor with papillary thyroid cancer or a benign thyroid nodule (not recorded which). Some clones in this sample may be carry-over from other donors' samples. The chain recombines TRBV7-6 with TRBJ2-1; TRBD1 is a possible D gene (5 bases). The CDR3 region is CASSLAGSYNEQFF. CDR3 bases: TGTGCCAGCAGCTTGGCAGGGTCCTACAATGAGCAGTTCTTC.